Here is one T cell receptor (beta chain) with its context. Its antigen is still unknown. Base qualities are not provided; no much larger clone lies one nucleotide away. After removal of 1 base from V and 0 bases from J, the junction retains 6 bases not matched to a gene. CDR1 and CDR2, per the germline V gene (reference sequence), are LNHDA and SQIVND. Reading from cysteine to phenylalanine, the CDR3 counts 18 amino acids. Only CDR3 DNA remains: 54 bases, in frame from the first base. The immunoSEQ Assay, a bias-controlled multiplex PCR, was used to amplify TCRbeta CDR3 regions from genomic DNA. As for the authors' bioinformatics: Nucleated cell counts per sample were estimated from amplification of reference gene primers within the assay. Sequence reads were collapsed and filtered to measure the absolute abundance of every unique TCRbeta CDR3 rearrangement. For each sample, productive Simpson clonality was calculated as the square root of Simpson's diversity index over productive rearrangements. Drawn from immuneACCESS, this table holds only the in-frame rearrangements with V and J called that TCRdb kept. Clones are partly lost; checked studies trace under half to an unresolved V gene and leave the rest unexplained. The V and J calls and clone size come from that table; D and trimming were worked out from the DNA. This sample gives more than 95,000 clones in total; 80% to 95% of them show up just once. Around 2% of the sample goes to the ten largest clones.

The sample originates from a study of blood T cell repertoires in COVID-19 (dated by TCRdb to the early 2020s). Looking at the study overall: The collaborator samples originated in the United States, Italy and Spain and spanned the acute and convalescent phases of COVID-19. The prospective study material was composed of cDNA or gDNA derived from T cells, B-cell-depleted T cells, or PBMCs. Subjects who had been exposed to COVID-19, were actively infected with it, or had recovered from it provided the deeply sampled blood TCRbeta repertoires that made up the dataset. The repertoires were made available in a free public database intended to serve as a resource for research on the immune response to SARS-CoV-2. The samples were drawn from two sources: the first 160 participants of the ongoing ImmuneRACE study, and 1,200 or so subjects contributed by 6 global collaborators. A de-identified subject ID, COVID-19 status, age in years and sex were almost always included in the sample metadata. Where available, HLA class I and class II types were taken from metadata supplied by the sample provider and were not determined by assay-based typing. General study outcomes and caveats: Clinical and demographic metadata were provided uncurated, with the amount varying by source and participant.

In Seattle, one collaborating source enrolled patients while the infection was active and tracked those patients longitudinally over the course of disease. Whole blood was collected in K2EDTA tubes by collaborating institutions according to the institutions' own protocols. For TCRbeta analysis, collaborator samples were shipped as frozen whole blood, as isolated PBMCs, or as DNA extracted from either sample type. The sequence joins TRBV19 to TRBJ1-4; 9 bases in the middle match TRBD1. The sequence came from a man over 45 with COVID-19, enrolled during active disease. The specimen was peripheral blood. DNA sequence: TGTGCCAGTAGTATAGGGACAGGGGCCCTAGCAACTAATGAAAAACTGTTTTTT. Translated, it gives CASSIGTGALATNEKLFF.